This T cell receptor beta chain is drawn from a study of T-cell reconstitution after alpha-beta-depleted transplantation in children. Construction of the TCRbeta library involved unique molecular identifiers. From the PCR reads, TCRdb called clonotypes with MiXCR, one entry per CDR3 protein. The sample records just over 950,000 distinct CDR3 sequences, about 26% being singletons. Trimming took 0 bases from V and 15 from J; bases not matched to a gene: 5. The CDR3 loop spans 12 amino acids. Germline values: CDR1 MNHEY, CDR2 SMNVEV (reference sequence). The chain is built from TRBV27 and TRBJ2-1; 7 bases fit TRBD2. This clonotype originated in a boy less than two years old who had a stem cell transplant for SCID, so the T cells may come from the graft donor. The sequenced sample was PBMCs, mostly from graft donor cells, obtained 360 days after TCRalphabeta/CD19-depleted stem cell transplant. The CDR3 region is CASSLSGLGLFF. The CDR3 bases are TGTGCCAGCAGTTTATCAGGACTAGGCCTGTTCTTC.